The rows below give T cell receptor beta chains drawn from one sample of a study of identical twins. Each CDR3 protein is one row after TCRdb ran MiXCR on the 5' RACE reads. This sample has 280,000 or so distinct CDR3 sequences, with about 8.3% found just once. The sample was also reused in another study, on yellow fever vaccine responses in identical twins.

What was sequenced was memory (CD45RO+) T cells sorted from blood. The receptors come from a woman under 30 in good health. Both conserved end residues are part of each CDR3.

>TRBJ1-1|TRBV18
CASSPPQDTEAFF
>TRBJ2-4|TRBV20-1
CSAEGRAKNIQYF
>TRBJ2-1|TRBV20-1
CSASSALTYNEQFF
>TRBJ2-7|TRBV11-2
CASSRLAGGPYEQYF
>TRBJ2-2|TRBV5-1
CASSPNRGVLSGELFF
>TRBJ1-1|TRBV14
CASSQDRITAEAFF
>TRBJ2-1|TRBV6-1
CASSATRGDEQFF
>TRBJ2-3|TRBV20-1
CSVPLVGTDTQYF
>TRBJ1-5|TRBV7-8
CASTKGDRGSNQPQHF
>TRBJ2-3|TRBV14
CASSQGWAPMSTDTQYF
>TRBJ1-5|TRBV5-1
CASSLRTTGDTSQPQHF
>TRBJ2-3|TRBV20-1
CSARDPSRGGRADTQYF
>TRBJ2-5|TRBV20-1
CSAEGLRGAWTQYF
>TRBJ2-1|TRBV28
CASTLGQGRPYNEQFF
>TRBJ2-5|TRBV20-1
CSAPRRVAGEGETQYF
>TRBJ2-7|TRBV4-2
CASSQGTSGISYEQYF
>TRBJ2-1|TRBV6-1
CASSDRGWDEQFF
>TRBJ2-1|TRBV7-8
CASSRWGANEQFF
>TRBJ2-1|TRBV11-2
CASSLSVNGQHEQFF
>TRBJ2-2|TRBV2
CAVRRRTGELFF
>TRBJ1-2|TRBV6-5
CASSSGQGFNGYTF
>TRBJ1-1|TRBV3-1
CASSWRTGENTEAFF
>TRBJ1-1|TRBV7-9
CASSLEVGTVTEAFF
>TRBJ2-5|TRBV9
CASSVAASGAQETQYF
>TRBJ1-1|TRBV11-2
CASSHGQTLNTEAFF
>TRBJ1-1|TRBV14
CASSPLANTEAFF
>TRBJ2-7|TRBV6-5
CASSWGGEQYF
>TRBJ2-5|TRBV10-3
CAISASPGLAGEETQYF
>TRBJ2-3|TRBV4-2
CASSQQTSGGADTQYF
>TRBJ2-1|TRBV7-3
CASSRTPGLAGGEQFF
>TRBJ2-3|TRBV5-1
CASSRQGHTQYF
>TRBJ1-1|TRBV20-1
CSARDSGTANTEAFF
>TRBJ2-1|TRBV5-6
CASSLALDPEGFF
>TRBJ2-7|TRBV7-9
CASSQPPGQGAYEQYF
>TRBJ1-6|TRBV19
CASSTEQDLTYNSPLHF
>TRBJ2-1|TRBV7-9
CASSLTGKEFF
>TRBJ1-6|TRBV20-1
CSAREVKGGNSPLHF
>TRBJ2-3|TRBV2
CASSEWGEGPNTQYF
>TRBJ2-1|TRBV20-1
CSATAGGRTSEQFF
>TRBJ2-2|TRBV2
CASSENPYTGELFF
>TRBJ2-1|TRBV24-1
CATADGGPYNEQFF
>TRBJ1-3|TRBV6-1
CASSESGRLYF
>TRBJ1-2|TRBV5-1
CASSLGQGTTYGYTF
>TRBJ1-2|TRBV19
CASKGVGYTF